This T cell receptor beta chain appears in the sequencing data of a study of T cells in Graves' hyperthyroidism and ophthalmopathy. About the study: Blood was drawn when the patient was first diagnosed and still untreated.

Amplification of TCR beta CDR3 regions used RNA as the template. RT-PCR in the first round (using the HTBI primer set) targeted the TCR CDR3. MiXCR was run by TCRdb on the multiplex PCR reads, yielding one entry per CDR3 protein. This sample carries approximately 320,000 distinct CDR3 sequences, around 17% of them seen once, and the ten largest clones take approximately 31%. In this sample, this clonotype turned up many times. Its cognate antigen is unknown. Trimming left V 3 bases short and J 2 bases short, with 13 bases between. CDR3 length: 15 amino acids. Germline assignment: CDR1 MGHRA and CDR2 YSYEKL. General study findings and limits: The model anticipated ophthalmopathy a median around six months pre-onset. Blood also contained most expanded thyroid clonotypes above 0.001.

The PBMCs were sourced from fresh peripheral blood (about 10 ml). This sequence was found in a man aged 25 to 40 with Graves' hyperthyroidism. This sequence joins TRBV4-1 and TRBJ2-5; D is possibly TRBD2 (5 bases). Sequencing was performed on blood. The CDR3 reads CASSHKTGNQETQYF. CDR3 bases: TGCGCCAGCAGCCACAAGACCGGGAATCAAGAGACCCAGTACTTC.